This TCR beta chain was retrieved from a study of OX40 agonist ivuxolimab in advanced cancers. Study overall: All patients had ivuxolimab intravenously every 2 weeks at 0.01 to 10 mg/kg. The diagnoses of dose-escalation patients were hepatocellular carcinoma, melanoma, renal cell or head and neck cancer.

Whole-study findings and limits: With doses of 0.1 to 3.0 mg/kg, CD4+ and CD8+ blood T cells had undergone clonal expansion by week 6.

Clones were read by immunoSEQ multiplex PCR, and TCRdb kept only the in-frame ones, dropping some. Altogether about 70,000 clones are present, about 86% being singletons, with the ten largest covering 0.86%. Germline values: CDR1 SGDLS, CDR2 YYNGEE. V gave up 2 bases and J gave up 2 bases, with 16 bases separating them. The CDR3 spans 16 residues. Regarding this clone: Antigen unknown.

This chain joins TRBV9 and TRBJ2-5; D gene uncertain. The input for sequencing was CD4+ or CD8+ T cells sorted from blood, taken in a trial of the OX40 agonist ivuxolimab. The TCR originated in an adult with an advanced solid tumor such as melanoma, head and neck, liver or kidney cancer. CDR3 bases: TGTGCCAGCAGCGTTGGTACGGGTCTTAAGCAAGAGACCCAGTACTTC. It codes for CASSVGTGLKQETQYF.